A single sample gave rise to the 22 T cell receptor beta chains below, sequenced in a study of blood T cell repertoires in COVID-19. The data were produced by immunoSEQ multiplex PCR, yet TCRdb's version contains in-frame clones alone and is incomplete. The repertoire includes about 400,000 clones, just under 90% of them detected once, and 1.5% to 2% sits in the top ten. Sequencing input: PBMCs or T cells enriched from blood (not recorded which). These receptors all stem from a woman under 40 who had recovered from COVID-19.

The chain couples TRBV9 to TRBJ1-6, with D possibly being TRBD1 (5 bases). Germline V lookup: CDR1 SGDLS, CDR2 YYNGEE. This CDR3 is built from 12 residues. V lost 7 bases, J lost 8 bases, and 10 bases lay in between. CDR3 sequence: CASGGDDSPLHF. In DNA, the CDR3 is TGTGCCAGCGGGGGGGACGATTCACCCCTCCACTTT.

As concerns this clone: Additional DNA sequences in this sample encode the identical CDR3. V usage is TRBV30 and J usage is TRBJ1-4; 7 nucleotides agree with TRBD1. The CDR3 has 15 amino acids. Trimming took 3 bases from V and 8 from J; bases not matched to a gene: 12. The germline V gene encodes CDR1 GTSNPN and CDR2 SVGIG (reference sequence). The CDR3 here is CAWSVTRGLGEKLFF. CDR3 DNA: TGTGCCTGGAGCGTAACTAGGGGGCTAGGGGAAAAACTGTTTTTT.

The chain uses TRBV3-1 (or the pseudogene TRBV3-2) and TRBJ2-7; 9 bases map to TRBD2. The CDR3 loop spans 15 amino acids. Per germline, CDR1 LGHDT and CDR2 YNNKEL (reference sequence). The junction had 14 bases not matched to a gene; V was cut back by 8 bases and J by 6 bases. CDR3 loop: CASGESYSGSFEQYF. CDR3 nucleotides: TGTGCCAGCGGAGAAAGTTATAGCGGGAGTTTCGAGCAGTACTTC.

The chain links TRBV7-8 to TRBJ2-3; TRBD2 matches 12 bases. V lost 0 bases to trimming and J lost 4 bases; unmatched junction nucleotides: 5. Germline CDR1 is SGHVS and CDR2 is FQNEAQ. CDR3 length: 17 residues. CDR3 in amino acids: CASSLAQTSGGSDTQYF. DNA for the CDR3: TGTGCCAGCAGCTTAGCACAGACTAGCGGGGGCTCAGATACGCAGTATTTT. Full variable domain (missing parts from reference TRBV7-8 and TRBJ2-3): GAGVSQSPRYKVAKRGQDVALRCDPISGHVSLFWYQQALGQGPEFLTYFQNEAQLDKSGLPSDRFFAERPEGSVSTLKIQRTQQEDSAVYLCASSLAQTSGGSDTQYFGPGTRLTVL.

CDR3 DNA: TGTGCCAGCAGTTACATGACTGTGAACACTGAAGCTTTCTTT. It specifies CASSYMTVNTEAFF. This chain uses TRBV11-2 with TRBJ1-1; D call uncertain. V was pared by 6 bases and J by 0 bases, with 11 bases between. Per the germline V gene, CDR1 is SGHAT and CDR2 is FQNNGV. The CDR3 is made up of 14 amino acids.

The DNA for the CDR3 is TGTGCCAGCAGCTTGGGGGACAGGGGGCGGAATGAGCAGTTCTTC. Encoded protein: CASSLGDRGRNEQFF. The chain joins TRBV5-4 to TRBJ2-1; 12 nucleotides line up with TRBD1. Looked up from germline, CDR1 is SGHNT and CDR2 is YYREEE (reference sequence). V dropped 0 bases and J dropped 7; count of bases not matched to a gene: 2. The CDR3 is 15 residues long.

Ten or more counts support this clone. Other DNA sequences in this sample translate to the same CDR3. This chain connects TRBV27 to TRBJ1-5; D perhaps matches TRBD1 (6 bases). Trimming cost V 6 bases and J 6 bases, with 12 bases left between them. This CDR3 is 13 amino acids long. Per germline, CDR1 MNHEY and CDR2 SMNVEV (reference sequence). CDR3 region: CASSSQGRQPQHF. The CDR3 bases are TGTGCCAGCAGCTCACAGGGCCGTCAGCCCCAGCATTTT.

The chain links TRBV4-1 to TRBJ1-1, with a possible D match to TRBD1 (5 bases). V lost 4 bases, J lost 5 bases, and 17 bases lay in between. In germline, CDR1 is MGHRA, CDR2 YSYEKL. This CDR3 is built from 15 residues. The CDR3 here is CASSPLGQGLTEAFF. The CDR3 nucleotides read TGCGCCAGCAGCCCCCTAGGTCAGGGTCTAACTGAAGCTTTCTTT.

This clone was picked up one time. CDR3 nucleotides: TGCAGTGCTAGAGCCCGGGGCGAGCAGTACTTC. This gives the protein CSARARGEQYF. The J gene is TRBJ2-7, the V gene TRBV20-1, with D perhaps matching TRBD2 (5 bases). The CDR3 spans 11 residues. Trimming pared 1 base from V and 6 bases from J, leaving 7 bases between. Germline CDR1 and CDR2: DFQATT and SNEGSKA (reference sequence).

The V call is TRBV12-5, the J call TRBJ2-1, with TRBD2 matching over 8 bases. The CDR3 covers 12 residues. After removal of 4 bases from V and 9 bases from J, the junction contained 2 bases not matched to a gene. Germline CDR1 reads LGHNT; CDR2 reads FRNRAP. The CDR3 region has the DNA TGTGCTAGTGGTTCGGGGGGGAGTGAGCAGTTCTTC. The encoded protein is CASGSGGSEQFF.

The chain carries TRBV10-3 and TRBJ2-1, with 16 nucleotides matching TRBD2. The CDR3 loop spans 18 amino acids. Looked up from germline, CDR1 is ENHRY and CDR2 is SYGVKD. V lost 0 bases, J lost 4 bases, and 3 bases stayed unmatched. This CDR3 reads CAISESGTSGRDYNEQFF. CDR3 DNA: TGTGCCATCAGTGAGTCTGGGACTAGCGGGAGGGATTACAATGAGCAGTTCTTC.

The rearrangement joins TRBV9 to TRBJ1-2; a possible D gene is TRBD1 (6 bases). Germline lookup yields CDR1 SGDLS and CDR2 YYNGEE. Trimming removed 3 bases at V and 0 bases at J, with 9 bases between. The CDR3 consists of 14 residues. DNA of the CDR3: TGTGCCAGCAGCGATGGGACAACTAACTATGGCTACACCTTC. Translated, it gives CASSDGTTNYGYTF.

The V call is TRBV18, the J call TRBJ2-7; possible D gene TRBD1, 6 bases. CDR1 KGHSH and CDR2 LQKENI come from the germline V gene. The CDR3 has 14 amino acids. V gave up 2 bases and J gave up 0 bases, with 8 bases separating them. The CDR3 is CASSPNRDSYEQYF. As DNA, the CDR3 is TGTGCCAGCTCACCAAACAGGGACTCCTACGAGCAGTACTTC.

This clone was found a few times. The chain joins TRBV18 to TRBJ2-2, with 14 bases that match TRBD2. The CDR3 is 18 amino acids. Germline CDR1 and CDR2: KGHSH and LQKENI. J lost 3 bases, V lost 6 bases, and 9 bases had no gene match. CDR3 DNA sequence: TGTGCCAGCTCCCCCGGGACTAGCGGGAGTACGGACACCGGGGAGCTGTTTTTT. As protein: CASSPGTSGSTDTGELFF.

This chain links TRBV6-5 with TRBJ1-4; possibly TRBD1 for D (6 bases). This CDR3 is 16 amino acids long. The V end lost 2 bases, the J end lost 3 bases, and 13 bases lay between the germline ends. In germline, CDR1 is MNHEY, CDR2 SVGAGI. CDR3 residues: CASSYAGAAANEKLFF. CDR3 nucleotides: TGTGCCAGCAGTTACGCAGGGGCGGCAGCTAATGAAAAACTGTTTTTT.

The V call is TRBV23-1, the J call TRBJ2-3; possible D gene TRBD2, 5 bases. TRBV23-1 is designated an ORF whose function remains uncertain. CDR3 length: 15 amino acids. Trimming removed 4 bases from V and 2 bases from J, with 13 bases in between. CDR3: CASSLYGESTDTQYF. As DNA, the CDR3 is TGCGCCAGCAGTCTATATGGGGAGTCCACAGATACGCAGTATTTT.

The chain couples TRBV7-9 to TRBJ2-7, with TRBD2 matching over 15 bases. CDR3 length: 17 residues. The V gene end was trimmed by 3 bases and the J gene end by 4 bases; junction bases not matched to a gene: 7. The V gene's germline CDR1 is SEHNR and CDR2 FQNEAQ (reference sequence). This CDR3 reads CASSFGTSGRFGYEQYF. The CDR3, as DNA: TGTGCCAGCAGCTTCGGGACTAGCGGGAGGTTTGGTTACGAGCAGTACTTC. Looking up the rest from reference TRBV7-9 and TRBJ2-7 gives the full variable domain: DTGVSQNPRHKITKRGQNVTFRCDPISEHNRLYWYRQTLGQGPEFLTYFQNEAQLEKSRLLSDRFSAERPKGSFSTLEIQRTEQGDSAMYLCASSFGTSGRFGYEQYFGPGTRLTVT.

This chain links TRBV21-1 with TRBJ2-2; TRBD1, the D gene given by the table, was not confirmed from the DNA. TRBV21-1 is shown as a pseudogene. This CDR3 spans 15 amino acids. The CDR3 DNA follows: TGTGCCAGCAGCCGGTACACAGGGGACACCGGGGAGCTGTTTTTT. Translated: CASSRYTGDTGELFF.

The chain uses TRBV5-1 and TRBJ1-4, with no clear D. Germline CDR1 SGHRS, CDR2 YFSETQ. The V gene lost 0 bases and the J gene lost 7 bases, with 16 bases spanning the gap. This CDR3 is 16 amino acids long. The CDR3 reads CASSLARANLGEKLFF. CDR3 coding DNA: TGCGCCAGCAGCTTGGCGAGGGCTAACTTGGGTGAAAAACTGTTTTTT. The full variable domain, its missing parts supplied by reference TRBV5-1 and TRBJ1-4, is KAGVTQTPRYLIKTRGQQVTLSCSPISGHRSVSWYQQTPGQGLQFLFEYFSETQRNKGNFPGRFSGRQFSNSRSEMNVSTLELGDSALYLCASSLARANLGEKLFFGSGTQLSVL.

The CDR3 loop is CASSPPIGGHEQYF. CDR3 coding DNA: TGTGCCAGCTCACCCCCGATAGGGGGCCACGAGCAGTACTTC. The chain carries TRBV18 and TRBJ2-7; 7 nucleotides line up with TRBD1. Germline V gene data show CDR1 as KGHSH and CDR2 as LQKENI. The CDR3 has 14 residues. The ends lost 3 bases at V and 5 bases at J; junction bases unmatched: 7.

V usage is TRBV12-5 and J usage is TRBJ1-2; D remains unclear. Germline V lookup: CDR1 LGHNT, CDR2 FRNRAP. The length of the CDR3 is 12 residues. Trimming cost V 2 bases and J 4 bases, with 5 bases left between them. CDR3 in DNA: TGTGCTAGTGGTTTGCAGGTCTATGGCTACACCTTC. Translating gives CASGLQVYGYTF.

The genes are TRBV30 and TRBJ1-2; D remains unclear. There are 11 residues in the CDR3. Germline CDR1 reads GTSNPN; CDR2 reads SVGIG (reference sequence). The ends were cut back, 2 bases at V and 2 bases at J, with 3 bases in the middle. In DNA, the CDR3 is TGTGCCTGGAGTATAAACTATGGCTACACCTTC. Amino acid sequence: CAWSINYGYTF.